Listed below are T cell receptor beta chains from one sample, sequenced in a study of regulatory dendritic cells for organ transplantation. Generated by immunoSEQ multiplex PCR, the TCRdb table keeps only in-frame clones and is missing some. The sample includes 25,000 to 30,000 clones, roughly 79% of them seen just once. The sample consisted of memory CD4+ T cells from blood. The receptor set was obtained from a human donor in good health. CDR3s include the opening cysteine and the closing phenylalanine or tryptophan. The D gene is left open where the match is weak. Size is stated for part of the rows, as once, few or many counts, or as a class when the clone is expanded.

D,V,J,length,size,CDR3,DNA
NA,TRBV6-6,TRBJ2-2,14,NA,CASSYVRQGGELFF,TGTGCCAGCAGTTACGTGAGGCAGGGCGGGGAGCTGTTTTTT
NA,TRBV5-6,TRBJ1-5,14,NA,CASSLCGGNQPQHF,TGTGCCAGCAGCTTGTGCGGGGGCAATCAGCCCCAGCATTTT
NA,TRBV6-5,TRBJ2-1,13,NA,CASSREMGNEQFF,TGTGCCAGCAGCCGTGAAATGGGCAATGAGCAGTTCTTC
TRBD2,TRBV7-3,TRBJ2-3,16,few,CASSPVSGGARDTQYF,TGTGCCAGCAGCCCAGTTAGCGGGGGGGCCAGAGATACGCAGTATTTT
TRBD2,TRBV4-1,TRBJ2-3,17,once,CASSQEASGGARDTQYF,TGCGCCAGCAGCCAAGAGGCTAGCGGGGGGGCGCGGGATACGCAGTATTTT
TRBD2,TRBV6-5,TRBJ2-7,15,NA,CASSLAGEDGYEQYF,TGTGCCAGCAGTTTAGCGGGAGAGGACGGATACGAGCAGTACTTC
TRBD1,TRBV7-9,TRBJ1-2,17,NA,CASSFLPNRGHNYGYTF,TGTGCCAGCAGCTTCCTCCCCAACAGGGGGCATAACTATGGCTACACCTTC
NA,TRBV5-4,TRBJ2-5,15,NA,CASSLSGQAGETQYF,TGTGCCAGCAGCTTGTCAGGTCAGGCGGGGGAGACCCAGTACTTC
NA,TRBV10-3,TRBJ2-3,11,NA,CAISSADTQYF,TGTGCCATCTCTTCCGCAGATACGCAGTATTTT
NA,TRBV30,TRBJ1-6,14,NA,CAFSLNRAHSPLHF,TGTGCCTTTTCCTTGAATCGGGCACATTCACCCCTCCACTTT
NA,TRBV7-2,TRBJ1-3,16,NA,CASSQNPQGTGNTIYF,TGTGCCAGCAGTCAAAACCCACAGGGAACTGGAAACACCATATATTTT
TRBD2,TRBV4-3,TRBJ2-4,17,NA,CASSQQLGGGAKNIQYF,TGCGCCAGCAGCCAGCAACTCGGGGGGGGTGCCAAAAACATTCAGTACTTC
NA,TRBV4-3,TRBJ1-5,14,NA,CASSQGYSNQPQHF,TGCGCCAGCAGCCAAGGTTATAGCAATCAGCCCCAGCATTTT
NA,TRBV19,TRBJ1-2,13,NA,CASSMNFEYGYTF,TGTGCCAGTAGTATGAATTTCGAGTATGGCTACACCTTC
TRBD1,TRBV27,TRBJ2-5,14,NA,CASSLYRGQETQYF,TGTGCCAGCAGTTTATACAGGGGGCAAGAGACCCAGTACTTC
TRBD2,TRBV5-1,TRBJ2-1,19,NA,CASSPGRLLSSGSYNEQFF,TGCGCCAGCAGCCCGGGACGACTCTTATCTAGCGGCTCCTACAATGAGCAGTTCTTC
NA,TRBV7-2,TRBJ1-1,15,NA,CASSPQIMGNTEAFF,TGTGCCAGCAGCCCACAGATTATGGGGAACACTGAAGCTTTCTTT
TRBD2,TRBV6-1,TRBJ2-1,13,NA,CAGKAGGLNEQFF,TGTGCCGGCAAAGCGGGGGGGCTCAATGAGCAGTTCTTC
TRBD1,TRBV7-2,TRBJ2-7,15,NA,CASSSTGTGSKEQYF,TGTGCCAGCAGCTCAACCGGGACAGGGTCTAAGGAGCAGTACTTC
TRBD2,TRBV6-1,TRBJ2-1,15,NA,CASGRTSGTNNEQFF,TGTGCCAGCGGAAGGACTAGCGGGACTAACAATGAGCAGTTCTTC
TRBD1,TRBV5-1,TRBJ1-2,15,NA,CASSPWGQTEYGYTF,TGCGCCAGCAGTCCGTGGGGACAGACCGAGTATGGCTACACCTTC
NA,TRBV10-3,TRBJ2-7,14,NA,CAISASLTTVKQYF,TGTGCCATCAGTGCGAGCCTAACTACCGTGAAGCAGTACTTC
NA,TRBV18,TRBJ2-3,17,NA,CASSPPNPVGGTDTQYF,TGTGCCAGCTCACCACCAAACCCGGTTGGTGGCACAGATACGCAGTATTTT
TRBD2,TRBV27,TRBJ2-7,15,NA,CASSFRAGAPHEQYF,TGTGCCAGCAGTTTTAGAGCGGGAGCGCCCCACGAGCAGTACTTC
TRBD1,TRBV30,TRBJ2-7,14,NA,CAWGQGALSYEQYF,TGTGCCTGGGGACAGGGGGCCCTTTCTTACGAGCAGTACTTC
NA,TRBV5-1,TRBJ2-1,14,NA,CASSLGGTDNEQFF,TGCGCCAGCAGCTTGGGGGGGACGGACAATGAGCAGTTCTTC
TRBD1,TRBV27,TRBJ2-1,15,NA,CASRLRDRVYNEQFF,TGTGCCAGCAGACTCCGGGACAGGGTATACAATGAGCAGTTCTTC
TRBD1,TRBV6-5,TRBJ2-5,15,NA,CASSVDRATQETQYF,TGTGCCAGCAGTGTGGACAGGGCCACTCAAGAGACCCAGTACTTC
TRBD1,TRBV10-3,TRBJ2-3,16,NA,CAISKTTGGGTDTQYF,TGTGCCATCAGCAAAACCACAGGGGGAGGCACAGATACGCAGTATTTT
NA,TRBV5-1,TRBJ2-3,12,NA,CASSFNTDTQYF,TGCGCCAGCAGCTTTAACACAGATACGCAGTATTTT
NA,TRBV5-1,TRBJ2-5,16,NA,CASSLTPLLVQETQYF,TGCGCCAGCAGCTTGACCCCCCTCCTCGTCCAAGAGACCCAGTACTTC
TRBD2,TRBV28,TRBJ2-1,14,NA,CASSFGTSSNEQFF,TGTGCCAGCAGTTTCGGGACTAGCAGCAATGAGCAGTTCTTC
TRBD2,TRBV6-1,TRBJ2-7,15,medium-sized,CASSEASGGAYEQYF,TGTGCCAGCAGTGAAGCAAGCGGGGGGGCCTACGAGCAGTACTTC
NA,TRBV4-2,TRBJ1-1,14,NA,CASSQGLGHTEAFF,TGTGCCAGCAGCCAAGGTCTCGGGCACACTGAAGCTTTCTTT
NA,TRBV28,TRBJ1-3,13,NA,CASMTGTGNTIYF,TGTGCCAGCATGACCGGGACTGGAAACACCATATATTTT
TRBD2,TRBV27,TRBJ2-3,15,NA,CASRTGTSAPDTQYF,TGTGCCAGCAGGACCGGGACTAGCGCCCCAGATACGCAGTATTTT
NA,TRBV15,TRBJ1-2,16,NA,CATSRDLAGRSGGYTF,TGTGCCACCAGCAGAGATCTGGCAGGACGTTCTGGTGGCTACACCTTC
TRBD1,TRBV19,TRBJ2-7,14,NA,CASSLTGTGGEQYF,TGTGCCAGTAGTCTCACCGGGACAGGGGGCGAGCAGTACTTC
NA,TRBV6-1,TRBJ2-6,16,NA,CASSEPGSSAANVLTF,TGTGCCAGCAGTGAACCAGGGAGCTCGGCAGCCAACGTCCTGACTTTC
NA,TRBV7-2,TRBJ2-5,13,few,CASSQMQGETQYF,TGTGCCAGCAGCCAAATGCAGGGTGAGACCCAGTACTTC
TRBD2,TRBV10-1,TRBJ2-1,17,NA,CASRSLSGTSGNNEQFF,TGCGCCAGCAGGTCGCTCTCCGGGACTAGCGGAAACAATGAGCAGTTCTTC
NA,TRBV5-1,TRBJ2-3,12,NA,CASSSDADTQYF,TGCGCCAGCAGCTCGGACGCAGATACGCAGTATTTT
NA,TRBV27,TRBJ2-7,13,NA,CASSPIRPYEQYF,TGTGCCAGCAGTCCAATCCGCCCCTACGAGCAGTACTTC
NA,TRBV6-5,TRBJ1-2,14,NA,CASTKTGRNYGYTF,TGTGCCAGCACCAAAACGGGACGGAACTATGGCTACACCTTC
TRBD2,TRBV10-3,TRBJ2-1,17,NA,CATQPQLAGEARNEQFF,TGTGCCACCCAACCACAACTAGCGGGAGAGGCTCGCAATGAGCAGTTCTTC
NA,TRBV9,TRBJ1-4,17,NA,CASSVGGRVGANEKLFF,TGTGCCAGCAGCGTAGGGGGCAGGGTTGGCGCTAATGAAAAACTGTTTTTT
TRBD2,TRBV4-3,TRBJ2-1,19,NA,CASSQEAGSGSQRNNEQFF,TGCGCCAGCAGCCAAGAGGCCGGTAGCGGGAGCCAACGAAACAATGAGCAGTTCTTC
NA,TRBV2,TRBJ1-2,14,NA,CASMARPGAYGYTF,TGTGCCAGCATGGCTCGTCCAGGGGCCTATGGCTACACCTTC
NA,TRBV7-9,TRBJ1-2,14,few,CASRNSGTNYGYTF,TGTGCCAGCAGGAATTCAGGGACAAACTATGGCTACACCTTC
NA,TRBV7-6,TRBJ1-3,15,NA,CASSLPAGAGNTIYF,TGTGCCAGCAGCTTACCGGCAGGGGCTGGAAACACCATATATTTT
TRBD1,TRBV2,TRBJ2-6,15,once,CASSRQGSGANVLTF,TGTGCCAGCAGTAGACAGGGGTCGGGGGCCAACGTCCTGACTTTC
NA,TRBV7-9,TRBJ2-4,14,NA,CASSLGRGGDLQYF,TGTGCCAGCAGCTTAGGTCGTGGCGGGGACCTTCAGTACTTC